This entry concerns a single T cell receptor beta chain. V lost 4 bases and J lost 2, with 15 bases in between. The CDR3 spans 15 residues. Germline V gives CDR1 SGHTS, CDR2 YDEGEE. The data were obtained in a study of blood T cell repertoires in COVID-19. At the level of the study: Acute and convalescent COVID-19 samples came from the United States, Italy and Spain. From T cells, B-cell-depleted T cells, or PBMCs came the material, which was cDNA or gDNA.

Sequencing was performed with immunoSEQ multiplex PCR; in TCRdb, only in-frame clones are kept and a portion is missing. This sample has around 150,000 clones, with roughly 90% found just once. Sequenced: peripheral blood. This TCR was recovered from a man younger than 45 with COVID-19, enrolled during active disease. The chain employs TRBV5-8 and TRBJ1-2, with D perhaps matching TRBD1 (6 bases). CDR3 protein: CASSLSPDSNYGYTF. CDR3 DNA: TGTGCCAGCAGCCTTTCGCCGGACAGCAACTATGGCTACACCTTC.